This TCR beta chain came from a study of a mutant IDH1 vaccine in newly diagnosed glioma. About the research overall: Treated patients comprised 62.5% males and about 40% females, mean age 40.4 years. Receipt of radiotherapy, temozolomide, or both preceded the study, and most received both.

Sequencing was performed with immunoSEQ multiplex PCR; in TCRdb, only in-frame clones are kept and a portion is missing. The sample records 92,000 or so clones, approximately 80% being singletons. Study results and caveats: Immune responses arising from the vaccine appeared in around 92% of patients. Any relationship between pseudoprogression and changes in top peripheral T cell clonotypes seemed absent.

A remark on this clone: Its antigen is as yet unknown.

Time point: baseline, week 1 (first vaccination visit). The sample's treatment: pre-vaccination baseline after standard-of-care therapy. Sequences were derived from PBMCs, sampled from a glioma patient treated with radiotherapy, temozolomide or both. The sequence was collected from a man aged 40-49 years with glioma. Some clones in this sample may be carry-over from other donors' samples.

This chain's CDR3 is CATSTVMNTEAFF. The CDR3 nucleotides are TGTGCCACCTCGACGGTCATGAACACTGAAGCTTTCTTT. The chain is built from TRBV15 and TRBJ1-1; no reliable D call. The V gene lost 8 bases and the J gene lost 0 bases, with 10 bases spanning the gap. Looked up from germline, CDR1 is LNHNV and CDR2 is YYDKDF (reference sequence). CDR3 size: 13 residues.